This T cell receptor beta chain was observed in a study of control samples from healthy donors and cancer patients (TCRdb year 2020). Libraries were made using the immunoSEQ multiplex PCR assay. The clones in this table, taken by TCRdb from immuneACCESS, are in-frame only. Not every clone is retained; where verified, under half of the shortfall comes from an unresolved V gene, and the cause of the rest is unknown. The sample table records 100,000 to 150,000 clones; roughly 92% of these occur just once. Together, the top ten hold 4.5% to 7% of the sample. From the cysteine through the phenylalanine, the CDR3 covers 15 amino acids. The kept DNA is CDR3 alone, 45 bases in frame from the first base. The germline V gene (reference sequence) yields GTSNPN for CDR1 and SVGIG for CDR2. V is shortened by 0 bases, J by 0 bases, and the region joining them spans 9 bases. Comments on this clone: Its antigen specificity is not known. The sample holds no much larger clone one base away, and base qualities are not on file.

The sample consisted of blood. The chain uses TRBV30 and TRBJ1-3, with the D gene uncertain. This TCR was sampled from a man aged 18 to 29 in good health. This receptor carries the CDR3 CAWSVGQSSGNTIYF. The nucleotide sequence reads TGTGCCTGGAGTGTAGGGCAGAGCTCTGGAAACACCATATATTTT.